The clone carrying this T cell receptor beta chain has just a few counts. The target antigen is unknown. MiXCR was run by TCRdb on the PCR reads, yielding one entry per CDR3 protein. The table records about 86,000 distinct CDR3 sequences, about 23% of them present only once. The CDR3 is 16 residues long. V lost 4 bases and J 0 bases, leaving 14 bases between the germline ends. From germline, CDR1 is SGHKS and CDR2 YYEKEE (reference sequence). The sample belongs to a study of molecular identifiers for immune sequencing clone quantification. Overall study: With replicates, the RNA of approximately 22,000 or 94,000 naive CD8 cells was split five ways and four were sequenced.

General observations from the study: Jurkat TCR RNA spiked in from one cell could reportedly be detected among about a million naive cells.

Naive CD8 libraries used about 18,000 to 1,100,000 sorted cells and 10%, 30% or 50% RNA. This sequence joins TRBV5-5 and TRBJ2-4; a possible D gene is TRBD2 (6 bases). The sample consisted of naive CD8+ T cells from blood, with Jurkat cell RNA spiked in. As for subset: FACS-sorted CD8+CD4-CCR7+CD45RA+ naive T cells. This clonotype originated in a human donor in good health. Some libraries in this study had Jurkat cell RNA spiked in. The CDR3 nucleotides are TGTGCCAGCAGCGTAACTAGCCGGGGAGCCAAAAACATTCAGTACTTC. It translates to CASSVTSRGAKNIQYF.